This T cell receptor beta chain emerged from a study of blood T cells in healthy people across ages. This CDR3 has 14 residues. V lost 5 bases to trimming and J lost 6 bases; unmatched junction nucleotides: 8. CDR1 and CDR2 (germline): SGHVS, FNYEAQ. For the second PCR, which ran for about 6 to 11 cycles, a sample-barcoded 5' primer and a J-beta primer mix were used. A 12-random-nucleotide template-switch adaptor tagged each cDNA molecule. Samples each returned at least 3 million CDR3-containing paired-end reads. Using its own MiXCR run on the 5' RACE reads, TCRdb lists one record per CDR3 protein. The top ten clones hold under 30% of a sample with some 1.8 million distinct CDR3 sequences, around 42% of them seen once. Whenever a sample was processed, at least 6 million PBMCs were isolated. Total RNA amounts of at least 5 micrograms were extracted per sample. A few counts support this clonotype.

V usage is TRBV7-6 and J usage is TRBJ1-2; 8 positions match TRBD1. This sequence was found in a human donor in good health. Input material: blood. CDR3 nucleotides: TGTGCCAGCAGCGACCAGACAGGGGATGATGGCTACACCTTC. Encoded protein: CASSDQTGDDGYTF. Complete variable domain (other parts from reference TRBV7-6 and TRBJ1-2): GAGVSQSPRYKVTKRGQDVALRCDPISGHVSLYWYRQALGQGPEFLTYFNYEAQQDKSGLPNDRFSAERPEGSISTLTIQRTEQRDSAMYRCASSDQTGDDGYTFGSGTRLTVV.